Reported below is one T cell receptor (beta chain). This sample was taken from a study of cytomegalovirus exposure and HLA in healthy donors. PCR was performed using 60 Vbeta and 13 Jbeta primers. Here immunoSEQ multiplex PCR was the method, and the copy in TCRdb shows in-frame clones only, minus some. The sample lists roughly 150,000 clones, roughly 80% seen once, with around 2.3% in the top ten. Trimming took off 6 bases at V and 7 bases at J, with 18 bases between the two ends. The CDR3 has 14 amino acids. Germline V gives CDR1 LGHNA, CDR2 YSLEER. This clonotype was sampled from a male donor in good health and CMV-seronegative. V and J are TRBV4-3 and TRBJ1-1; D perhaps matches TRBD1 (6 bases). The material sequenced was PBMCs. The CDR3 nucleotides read TGCGCCAGCAGACAACTGGGGGGAGGGGGTGAAGCTTTCTTT. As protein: CASRQLGGGGEAFF.